This entry lists 17 T cell receptor beta chains sequenced from one sample in a study of response to subunit inactivated influenza vaccine. TCRdb called the RT-PCR reads again in MiXCR, with one record for every CDR3 protein. The sample holds 150,000 to 200,000 distinct CDR3 sequences, about 11% seen once. The material was non-naive T cells sorted from PBMCs, obtained around seven weeks after vaccination. The receptors stem from a man aged 45 to 65 who received an inactivated influenza vaccine.

This chain connects TRBV20-1 to TRBJ2-1; 7 positions match TRBD2. V dropped 0 bases and J dropped 6; count of bases not matched to a gene: 8. CDR3 length: 15 residues. Germline-derived CDR1 and CDR2 are DFQATT and SNEGSKA (reference sequence). CDR3 in DNA: TGCAGTGCTAGAGATCGCGGGAGTTTCCGCAATGAGCAGTTCTTC. Encoded protein: CSARDRGSFRNEQFF.

V is TRBV6-5 and J is TRBJ1-2; D uncertain. V was cut by 4 bases and J by 3 bases, with 12 bases left in between. This CDR3 region has 14 residues. The germline CDR1 and CDR2 sequences are MNHEY and SVGAGI. The CDR3 nucleotides read TGTGCCAGCAGTTCCGAACCTCGTCACTATGGCTACACCTTC. Protein: CASSSEPRHYGYTF.

In this sample, this clonotype turned up a few times. J is TRBJ2-2 and V is TRBV7-2; D not resolved. The V and J ends lost 5 bases and 0 bases respectively, with 16 bases between them. Germline V gives CDR1 SGHTA, CDR2 FQGNSA. The CDR3 has 17 residues. Here the CDR3 reads CASSPRRAIANTGELFF. CDR3 DNA: TGTGCCAGCAGCCCCCGCCGGGCTATAGCGAACACCGGGGAGCTGTTTTTT.

In this sample, this clonotype turned up a few times. V and J are TRBV11-2 and TRBJ2-1; 8 nucleotides align to TRBD1. V lost 5 bases and J lost 4; bases outside the gene matches: 10. This CDR3 is 16 amino acids long. CDR1 is SGHAT, CDR2 FQNNGV, per germline. This CDR3 is CASSEGTGGFYNEQFF. CDR3 bases: TGTGCCAGCAGCGAAGGGACAGGCGGATTTTACAATGAGCAGTTCTTC.

Ten or more counts support this clonotype. The gene calls are TRBV5-1 and TRBJ2-3; TRBD2 matches at 8 bases. V gave up 5 bases and J gave up 3 bases; unmatched junction bases: 11. The CDR3 length is 16 residues. Germline CDR1 is SGHRS and CDR2 is YFSETQ. CDR3 sequence reads: CASRPTPAGATDTQYF. The DNA of the CDR3 is TGCGCCAGCAGACCTACCCCAGCGGGAGCTACAGATACGCAGTATTTT. The entire variable domain, with the rest obtained from reference TRBV5-1 and TRBJ2-3, is as follows: KAGVTQTPRYLIKTRGQQVTLSCSPISGHRSVSWYQQTPGQGLQFLFEYFSETQRNKGNFPGRFSGRQFSNSRSEMNVSTLELGDSALYLCASRPTPAGATDTQYFGPGTRLTVL.

This clonotype was seen ten or more times. The chain recombines TRBV24-1 with TRBJ2-3; 9 bases agree with TRBD1. Per germline, CDR1 KGHDR and CDR2 SFDVKD. The V and J ends lost 2 bases and 1 base, in that order; junction bases with no gene match: 0. The CDR3 contains 15 residues. The CDR3, as DNA: TGTGCCACCAGTGATTGGACAGGGGGCACAGATACGCAGTATTTT. It yields the protein CATSDWTGGTDTQYF.

This clonotype occurred many times. This chain uses TRBV20-1 with TRBJ1-5; no clear D gene. The CDR3 has 14 residues. Per germline, CDR1 DFQATT and CDR2 SNEGSKA (reference sequence). Between the trimmed V and J ends, which lost 4 bases and 2 bases, there was a span of 12 bases. The CDR3 nucleotides read TGCAGTGCTACCGACAAGTCAGGCAATCAGCCCCAGCATTTT. As protein: CSATDKSGNQPQHF.

The rearrangement uses TRBV3-1 and TRBJ1-3; D is uncertain. Germline CDR1 reads LGHDT; CDR2 reads YNNKEL (reference sequence). V was trimmed by 0 bases and J by 0 bases, leaving 6 bases between them. CDR3 length: 15 residues. CDR3 in DNA: TGTGCCAGCAGCCAAGACAGAATCTCTGGAAACACCATATATTTT. Residues: CASSQDRISGNTIYF.

The chain joins TRBV18 to TRBJ2-5, with 8 nucleotides matching TRBD1. The V gene end was trimmed by 3 bases and the J gene end by 5 bases; junction bases not matched to a gene: 5. In germline, CDR1 is KGHSH, CDR2 LQKENI. This CDR3 has 14 residues. CDR3 DNA sequence: TGTGCCAGCTCACCCCTGGACAGGGACGAGACCCAGTACTTC. Amino acids: CASSPLDRDETQYF.

This clonotype was counted ten times or more. The V and J genes are TRBV5-1 and TRBJ2-1; D gene ambiguous. Germline V CDR1 and CDR2: SGHRS, YFSETQ. Trimming took off 0 bases at V and 5 bases at J, with 6 bases between the two ends. This CDR3 region has 13 residues. CDR3 loop: CASSLAGDNEQFF. CDR3 sequence (DNA): TGCGCCAGCAGCTTGGCCGGCGACAATGAGCAGTTCTTC.

This chain connects TRBV20-1 to TRBJ2-7; 8 bases align to TRBD1. The V gene's germline CDR1 is DFQATT and CDR2 SNEGSKA (reference sequence). This CDR3 spans 15 amino acids. V lost 3 bases, J lost 6 bases, and 13 bases stayed unmatched. The CDR3 loop is CSARASGQGSGEQYF. CDR3 nucleotide sequence: TGCAGTGCTAGGGCCTCCGGACAGGGCTCGGGCGAGCAGTACTTC.

This chain joins TRBV29-1 and TRBJ2-7; TRBD1 matches 9 bases. The J segment lost 2 bases and the V segment lost 6 bases, leaving 14 bases of the junction unmatched. The germline V gene has CDR1 SQVTM and CDR2 ANQGSEA. The CDR3 extends over 16 amino acids. The CDR3 reads CSVVGDRGANTYEQYF. The CDR3 coding sequence is TGCAGCGTCGTGGGCGACAGGGGGGCGAACACCTACGAGCAGTACTTC.

The chain couples TRBV19 to TRBJ2-5; D gene uncertain. Trimming removed 4 bases from V and 7 bases from J, with 16 bases in between. There are 14 residues in the CDR3. Germline lookup yields CDR1 LNHDA and CDR2 SQIVND (reference sequence). The CDR3 DNA reads TGTGCCAGTAGTACAGACGCGGCGGTGGCGACCCAGTACTTC. It is translated as CASSTDAAVATQYF.

There are many counts of this clonotype. The chain has TRBV5-6 and TRBJ1-1; D gene unclear. The CDR3 has 14 residues. CDR1 and CDR2 from the germline V gene are SGHDT and YYEEEE. The V gene lost 1 base and the J gene lost 0 bases, with 7 bases spanning the gap. The CDR3 loop reads CASSLRVLNTEAFF. The CDR3 DNA sequence: TGTGCCAGCAGCTTGAGAGTGTTGAACACTGAAGCTTTCTTT.

A few counts support this clonotype. V and J are TRBV5-1 and TRBJ1-1; 8 nucleotides align to TRBD1. The CDR3 runs to 14 residues. In germline, CDR1 is SGHRS, CDR2 YFSETQ. V gave up 4 bases and J gave up 1 base; unmatched junction bases: 3. The CDR3 DNA reads as TGCGCCAGCAGCCGACAGGGGCCGAACACTGAAGCTTTCTTT. It yields the protein CASSRQGPNTEAFF.

At least ten counts were recorded for this clonotype. The chain combines TRBV12-3 or TRBV12-4 with TRBJ1-2, with unresolved D. Trimming left V 4 bases short and J 8 bases short, with 5 bases between. The CDR3 is 10 amino acids. CDR3 sequence: CASSSKGYTF. CDR3 DNA sequence: TGTGCCAGCAGTTCTAAAGGCTACACCTTC.

This clonotype was observed a handful of times. The genes are TRBV6-1 and TRBJ1-6; 10 nucleotides agree with TRBD1. CDR1 and CDR2 (germline): MNHNS, SASEGT. J gave up 7 bases and V 6 bases, and 3 bases lay outside the gene matches. This CDR3 has 14 residues. The CDR3 nucleotides read TGTGCCAGCAGGGACAGGGGGGAAAATTCACCCCTCCACTTT. Translating gives CASRDRGENSPLHF.